Below, 20 T cell receptor beta chains from the same sample are listed, as sequenced in a study of immune reconstitution after stem cell transplant in scleroderma. TCRdb used MiXCR to reprocess the RT-PCR reads, holding one entry per CDR3 protein. The profile shows approximately 1,500 distinct CDR3 sequences, 7.5% to 9% of them singletons. The specimen was collected before or after autologous hematopoietic stem cell transplantation (not recorded which). These receptors all stem from a female donor with systemic sclerosis.

V is TRBV7-8 and J is TRBJ2-2; D is unresolved. Germline assignment: CDR1 SGHVS and CDR2 FQNEAQ. The CDR3 covers 13 residues. Trimming removed 4 bases at V and 5 bases at J, with 8 bases between. Here the CDR3 reads CASSSGVTGELFF. The CDR3 DNA reads TGTGCCAGCAGCTCAGGAGTTACCGGGGAGCTGTTTTTT.

By frequency in the sample, this clonotype is medium-sized (0.01 to 0.1%). V usage is TRBV5-1 and J usage is TRBJ1-1; D is perhaps TRBD1 (5 bases). V lost 0 bases and J 1 base, leaving 10 bases between the germline ends. Germline CDR1 SGHRS, CDR2 YFSETQ. The CDR3 contains 15 residues. The CDR3 sequence: CASSLAGGANTEAFF. CDR3 DNA: TGCGCCAGCAGCTTGGCGGGAGGGGCGAACACTGAAGCTTTCTTT.

There are a few counts of this clonotype. The chain carries TRBV7-2 and TRBJ2-7; perhaps TRBD2 as D (6 bases). V was cut by 3 bases and J by 6 bases, with 15 bases left in between. CDR1 and CDR2 from the germline V gene are SGHTA and FQGNSA. The CDR3 contains 14 residues. CDR3 coding DNA: TGTGCCAGCAGCTTGGGGACTTTCGCCTTCGAGCAGTACTTC. Protein: CASSLGTFAFEQYF.

By sample share, this clonotype is large. The chain combines TRBV29-1 with TRBJ2-3; a possible D gene is TRBD2 (6 bases). Germline CDR1 is SQVTM and CDR2 is ANQGSEA. V lost 4 bases and J 3 bases, leaving 23 bases between the germline ends. The CDR3 consists of 17 residues. CDR3 in DNA: TGCAGCGTTGTGCCACAGTTGGCTACGCGGGGTACAGATACGCAGTATTTT. Translating gives CSVVPQLATRGTDTQYF.

This clonotype is categorized as medium-sized. The chain employs TRBV20-1 and TRBJ2-5, with TRBD2 matching 7 bases. The CDR3 is 14 amino acids. Per the germline V gene, CDR1 is DFQATT and CDR2 is SNEGSKA (reference sequence). With V trimmed by 3 bases and J by 3 bases, 7 bases remained unmatched. CDR3 in DNA: TGCAGTGCTAGCCGACTAGCCGGGAAAGAGACCCAGTACTTC. Its protein is CSASRLAGKETQYF.

This clonotype was seen more than once but under ten times. This may stem from a read error, because a much larger clone lies one nucleotide away. The gene calls are TRBV2 and TRBJ1-1; a possible D gene is TRBD1 (5 bases). CDR1 and CDR2 from the germline V gene are SNHLY and FYNNEI. There are 13 residues in the CDR3. V was trimmed by 8 bases and J by 11 bases, leaving 21 bases between them. The CDR3 DNA sequence: TGTGCCAGCGATACGGGGACCTGTGGAGCGGCTTTCTTT. It specifies CASDTGTCGAAFF.

Relative to its sample, this clonotype is medium-sized. V and J are TRBV29-1 and TRBJ2-1; D is undetermined. The CDR3 contains 13 residues. Trimming removed 4 bases at V and 13 bases at J, with 20 bases between. Germline loops: CDR1 SQVTM, CDR2 ANQGSEA. The CDR3: CSVALSFGVDQFF. CDR3 DNA: TGCAGCGTTGCCCTTTCATTTGGGGTTGATCAGTTCTTC.

By share, this clonotype ranks as medium-sized. The J gene is TRBJ1-6, the V gene TRBV27; tentative D call: TRBD1 (5 bases). This CDR3 region has 14 residues. Per the germline V gene, CDR1 is MNHEY and CDR2 is SMNVEV (reference sequence). V lost 3 bases, J lost 10 bases, and 13 bases lay in between. This CDR3 is CASSFRGDRSPLHF. DNA of the CDR3: TGTGCCAGCAGTTTTCGGGGGGATCGGTCACCCCTCCACTTT.

This clonotype is medium-sized by share. The chain couples TRBV4-3 to TRBJ2-7, with a tentative D call TRBD2 (6 bases). Germline-derived CDR1 and CDR2 are LGHNA and YSLEER. The CDR3 sequence is 14 residues long. With 0 bases removed from V and 3 bases from J, the gap between germline ends came to 9 bases. As DNA, the CDR3 is TGCGCCAGCAGCCAAGATCAGGAGGGCTACGAGCAGTACTTC. Protein product: CASSQDQEGYEQYF.

This clonotype was picked up a small number of times. The chain joins TRBV19 to TRBJ1-2; 7 nucleotides match TRBD1. V lost 6 bases to trimming and J lost 4 bases; unmatched junction nucleotides: 8. CDR3 length: 14 residues. From germline, CDR1 is LNHDA and CDR2 SQIVND (reference sequence). CDR3 loop: CASSITGEGYGYTF. The CDR3 nucleotides are TGTGCCAGTAGCATAACAGGGGAGGGCTATGGCTACACCTTC. Full variable domain (missing parts from reference TRBV19 and TRBJ1-2): DGGITQSPKYLFRKEGQNVTLSCEQNLNHDAMYWYRQDPGQGLRLIYYSQIVNDFQKGDIAEGYSVSREKKESFPLTVTSAQKNPTAFYLCASSITGEGYGYTFGSGTRLTVV.

The chain couples TRBV6-1 to TRBJ2-2; 9 bases line up with TRBD2. In germline, CDR1 is MNHNS, CDR2 SASEGT. The CDR3 has 17 residues. V dropped 4 bases and J dropped 6; count of bases not matched to a gene: 12. The CDR3 nucleotides are TGTGCCAGCAGTGTCCATTATAGCGGGAGAAGCCCCGGGGAGCTGTTTTTT. Its translation is CASSVHYSGRSPGELFF.

The V call is TRBV29-1, the J call TRBJ2-2; D is tentatively TRBD1 or TRBD2 (5 bases each). The V end was cut by 6 bases, the J end by 3 bases, with 14 bases between. The CDR3 length is 14 residues. Germline lookup yields CDR1 SQVTM and CDR2 ANQGSEA. CDR3 DNA sequence: TGCAGCGTCCTTGGGGGAGCGGACACCGGGGAGCTGTTTTTT. It translates to CSVLGGADTGELFF.

This clonotype was counted only a few times. The chain combines TRBV6-2 or TRBV6-3 with TRBJ1-5; D unclear. The CDR3 covers 13 residues. From germline, CDR1 is MNHEY and CDR2 SVGEGT. The germline V and J ends were trimmed by 8 bases and 7 bases, with 15 bases remaining between them. The CDR3 nucleotides read TGTGCCAGCGTAAAGAGGGCCGGGCAGCCCCAGCATTTT. Its protein is CASVKRAGQPQHF.

The genes are TRBV5-1 and TRBJ2-3, with D unclear. The V end lost 1 base, the J end lost 2 bases, and 5 bases lay between the germline ends. CDR1 and CDR2 from the germline V gene are SGHRS and YFSETQ. This CDR3 region has 13 residues. The CDR3 loop reads CASSLSYTDTQYF. Here the CDR3 DNA reads TGCGCCAGCAGCTTGTCGTACACAGATACGCAGTATTTT.

The chain employs TRBV19 and TRBJ2-1; D unresolved. V lost 5 bases and J lost 7, with 18 bases in between. The CDR3 length is 15 residues. Germline values: CDR1 LNHDA, CDR2 SQIVND (reference sequence). CDR3 DNA: TGTGCCAGTAGTCCACGGGCGGTGAGTGTAAATGAGCAGTTCTTC. Its translation is CASSPRAVSVNEQFF.

V gene TRBV9 combines with J gene TRBJ1-2, with D tentatively TRBD1 (5 bases). Germline V gives CDR1 SGDLS, CDR2 YYNGEE. Trimming cost V 3 bases and J 7 bases, with 19 bases left between them. The CDR3 extends over 15 amino acids. The CDR3 sequence: CASSAWTSLEGGYTF. The CDR3 coding sequence is TGTGCCAGCAGCGCCTGGACATCCCTGGAGGGTGGCTACACCTTC.

The sample holds a few counts of this clonotype. The chain is built from TRBV11-2 and TRBJ2-5, with D unclear. The CDR3 covers 14 residues. Trimming removed 1 base from V and 2 bases from J, with 8 bases in between. Per germline, CDR1 SGHAT and CDR2 FQNNGV. CDR3 sequence reads: CASSLGVLQETQYF. CDR3 nucleotide sequence: TGTGCCAGCAGCTTAGGAGTCTTACAAGAGACCCAGTACTTC.

This clonotype showed up many times. The DNA for the CDR3 is TGTGCCAGTAGTCGGGGGAGTGAGCAGTTCTTC. It yields the protein CASSRGSEQFF. The rearrangement joins TRBV19 to TRBJ2-1; D possibly corresponds to TRBD2 (6 bases). CDR3 length equals 11 residues. V lost 5 bases, J lost 9 bases, and 8 bases lay in between. Germline-derived CDR1 and CDR2 are LNHDA and SQIVND (reference sequence).

V gene TRBV20-1 combines with J gene TRBJ2-5; the match to TRBD2 covers 11 bases. V shed 4 bases and J 5 bases; nucleotides not matched to a gene: 9. Germline V lookup: CDR1 DFQATT, CDR2 SNEGSKA (reference sequence). This CDR3 region has 15 residues. In DNA form, the CDR3 reads TGCAGTGCTACCACTAGCGGGGGACGAGGGGAGACCCAGTACTTC. Translating gives CSATTSGGRGETQYF.

This clonotype is medium-sized by share. The chain combines TRBV7-6 with TRBJ2-1; D is possibly TRBD1 (5 bases). V was shortened by 5 bases and J by 3 bases, with 14 bases between the two germline ends. Germline V CDR1 and CDR2: SGHVS, FNYEAQ. The CDR3 extends over 15 amino acids. CDR3: CASSQSPRDYNEQFF. The CDR3 bases are TGTGCCAGCAGCCAAAGCCCCAGGGACTACAATGAGCAGTTCTTC.